This T cell receptor (beta chain) was identified during a study of monozygotic twins with inflammatory bowel disease. Details on this clonotype: Its matching antigen is unknown.

Overall study findings and caveats: Healthy co-twins had higher TCRbeta inverse Simpson diversity than their IBD twins.

This CDR3 is built from 16 residues. Germline CDR1 reads LGHDT; CDR2 reads YNNKEL (reference sequence). Following a re-call of the 5' RACE reads, TCRdb has one entry per CDR3 protein and lacks DNA. The sample has roughly 200,000 distinct CDR3 sequences. The receptor comes from a human donor with ulcerative colitis or Crohn's disease, or a healthy co-twin of an affected twin (not recorded which). Sequenced material: blood. The chain recombines TRBV3-1 with TRBJ2-7; lacking DNA, the TRBD1 call made by TCRdb goes unchecked. CDR3 sequence: CASSRKGGTGAYEQYF.